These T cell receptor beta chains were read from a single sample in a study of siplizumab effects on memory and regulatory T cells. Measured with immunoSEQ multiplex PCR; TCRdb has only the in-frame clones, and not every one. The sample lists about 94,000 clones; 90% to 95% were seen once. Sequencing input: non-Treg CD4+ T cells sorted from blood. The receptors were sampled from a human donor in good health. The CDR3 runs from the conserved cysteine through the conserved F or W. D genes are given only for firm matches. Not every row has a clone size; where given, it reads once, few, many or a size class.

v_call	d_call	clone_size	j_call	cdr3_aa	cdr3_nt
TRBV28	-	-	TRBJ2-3	CASRGTQRTDTQYF	TGTGCCAGCAGAGGGACCCAGCGCACAGATACGCAGTATTTT
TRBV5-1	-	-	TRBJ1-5	CASSPGQYSNQPQHF	TGCGCCAGCAGCCCCGGACAATATAGCAATCAGCCCCAGCATTTT
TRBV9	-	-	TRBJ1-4	CASSVVGSFNEKLFF	TGTGCCAGCAGCGTAGTGGGGAGTTTTAATGAAAAACTGTTTTTT
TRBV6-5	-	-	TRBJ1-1	CASRTVNTEAFF	TGTGCCAGCCGTACAGTGAACACTGAAGCTTTCTTT
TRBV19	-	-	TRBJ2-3	CASSIRGALFTDTQYF	TGTGCCAGTAGTATTAGGGGGGCCCTTTTCACAGATACGCAGTATTTT
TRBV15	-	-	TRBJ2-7	CATSRDLGEQYF	TGTGCCACCAGCAGAGATCTGGGGGAGCAGTACTTC
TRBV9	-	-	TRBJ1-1	CASSPGVLNTEAFF	TGTGCCAGCAGCCCCGGGGTGTTGAACACTGAAGCTTTCTTT
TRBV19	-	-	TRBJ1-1	CASKADSNTEAFF	TGTGCCAGTAAGGCGGACTCCAACACTGAAGCTTTCTTT
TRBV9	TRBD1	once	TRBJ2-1	CASSVGGQPSYNEQFF	TGTGCCAGCAGCGTAGGGGGACAGCCTTCCTACAATGAGCAGTTCTTC
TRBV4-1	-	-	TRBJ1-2	CASSQQGNGYTF	TGCGCCAGCAGCCAACAGGGGAATGGCTACACCTTC
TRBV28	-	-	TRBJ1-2	CASSSPSDPQGLGYTF	TGTGCCAGCAGCTCCCCCAGCGACCCACAGGGTCTGGGCTACACCTTC
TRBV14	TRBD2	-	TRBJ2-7	CASSQGLAGVYEQYF	TGTGCCAGCAGCCAAGGCCTAGCGGGAGTCTACGAGCAGTACTTC
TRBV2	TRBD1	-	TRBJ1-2	CASRKGQGADGYTF	TGTGCCAGCAGGAAGGGACAGGGGGCGGATGGCTACACCTTC
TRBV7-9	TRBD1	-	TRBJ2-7	CASSRPGTGGAYEQYF	TGTGCCAGCAGCCGACCCGGGACAGGGGGCGCCTACGAGCAGTACTTC
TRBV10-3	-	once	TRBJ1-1	CAISESQRWNTEAFF	TGTGCCATCAGTGAGTCTCAACGATGGAACACTGAAGCTTTCTTT
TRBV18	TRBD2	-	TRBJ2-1	CASSPSGSYYNEQFF	TGTGCCAGCTCACCTAGCGGGAGCTACTACAATGAGCAGTTCTTC
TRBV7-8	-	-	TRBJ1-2	CASSLVPWGNYGYTF	TGTGCCAGCAGCTTAGTTCCCTGGGGGAACTATGGCTACACCTTC
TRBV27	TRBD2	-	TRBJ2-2	CASSIRLAGGNTGELFF	TGTGCCAGCAGTATCCGACTAGCGGGGGGGAACACCGGGGAGCTGTTTTTT
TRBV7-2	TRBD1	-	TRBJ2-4	CASSGRWDRGKENIQYF	TGTGCCAGCAGCGGCCGCTGGGACAGGGGGAAGGAAAACATTCAGTACTTC
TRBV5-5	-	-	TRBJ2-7	CASSMTGSYEQYF	TGTGCCAGCAGCATGACAGGTAGCTACGAGCAGTACTTC
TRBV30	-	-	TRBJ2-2	CAWTRESNTGELFF	TGTGCCTGGACGCGCGAATCGAACACCGGGGAGCTGTTTTTT
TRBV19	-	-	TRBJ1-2	CASSIVPADYGYTF	TGTGCCAGTAGTATCGTCCCGGCGGACTATGGCTACACCTTC
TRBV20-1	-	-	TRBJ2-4	CSARPGDFQYF	TGCAGTGCCCGTCCCGGGGACTTTCAGTACTTC
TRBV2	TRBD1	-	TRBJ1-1	CASSRDRVTRRTEAFF	TGTGCCAGCAGTAGAGACAGGGTTACTCGGAGGACTGAAGCTTTCTTT
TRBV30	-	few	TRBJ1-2	CAWSVLTGYGYTF	TGTGCCTGGAGTGTCCTCACAGGGTATGGCTACACCTTC
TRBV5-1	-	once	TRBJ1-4	CASSLVGTHRGEKLFF	TGCGCCAGCAGCTTGGTAGGGACACATCGGGGTGAAAAACTGTTTTTT
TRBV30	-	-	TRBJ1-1	CAWSVRGGTYPNTEAFF	TGTGCCTGGAGTGTACGGGGGGGCACCTATCCGAACACTGAAGCTTTCTTT
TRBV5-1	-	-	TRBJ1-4	CASSLERANEKLFF	TGCGCCAGCAGCTTGGAGAGGGCTAATGAAAAACTGTTTTTT
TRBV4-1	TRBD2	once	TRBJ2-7	CASSQEPSGSYEQYF	TGCGCCAGCAGCCAAGAACCTAGCGGGAGTTACGAGCAGTACTTC
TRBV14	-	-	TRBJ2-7	CASSQWPVGEQYF	TGTGCCAGCAGCCAATGGCCGGTCGGTGAGCAGTACTTC
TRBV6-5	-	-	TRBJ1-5	CASRPLSPLNQPQHF	TGTGCCAGCAGGCCGCTATCGCCCCTCAATCAGCCCCAGCATTTT
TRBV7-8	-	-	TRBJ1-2	CASSWTSTGNYGYTF	TGTGCCAGCAGCTGGACATCCACAGGGAACTATGGCTACACCTTC
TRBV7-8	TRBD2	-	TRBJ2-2	CASSLAGVRNGELFF	TGTGCCAGCAGCTTGGCGGGAGTGAGGAACGGGGAGCTGTTTTTT
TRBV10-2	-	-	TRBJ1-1	CATTVGRTEAFF	TGCGCCACCACCGTCGGGCGCACTGAAGCTTTCTTT
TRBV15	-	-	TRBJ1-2	CATSRAEESSGYTF	TGTGCCACCAGCAGAGCCGAAGAATCGAGTGGCTACACCTTC